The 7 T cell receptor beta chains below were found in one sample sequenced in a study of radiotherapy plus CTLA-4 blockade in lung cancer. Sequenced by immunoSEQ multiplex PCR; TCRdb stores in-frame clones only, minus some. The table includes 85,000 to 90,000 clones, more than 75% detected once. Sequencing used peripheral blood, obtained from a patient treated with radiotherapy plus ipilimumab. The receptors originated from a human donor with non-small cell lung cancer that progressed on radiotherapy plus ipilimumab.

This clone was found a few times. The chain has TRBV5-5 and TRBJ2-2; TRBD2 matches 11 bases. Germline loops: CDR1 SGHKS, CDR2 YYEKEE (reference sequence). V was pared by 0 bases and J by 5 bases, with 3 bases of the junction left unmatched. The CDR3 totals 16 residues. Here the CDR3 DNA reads TGTGCCAGCAGCTTGGGAGCTAGCGGGGGGACCGGGGAGCTGTTTTTT. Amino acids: CASSLGASGGTGELFF.

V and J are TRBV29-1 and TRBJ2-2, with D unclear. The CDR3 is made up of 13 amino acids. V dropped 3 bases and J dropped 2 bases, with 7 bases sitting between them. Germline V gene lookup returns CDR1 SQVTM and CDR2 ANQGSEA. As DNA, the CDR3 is TGCAGCGTTGATAAGGGAAACACCGGGGAGCTGTTTTTT. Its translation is CSVDKGNTGELFF.

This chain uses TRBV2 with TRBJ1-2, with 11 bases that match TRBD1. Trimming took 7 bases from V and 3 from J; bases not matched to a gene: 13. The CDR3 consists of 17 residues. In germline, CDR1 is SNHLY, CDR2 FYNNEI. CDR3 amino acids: CASIIGKGQGADYGYTF. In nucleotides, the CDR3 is TGTGCCAGCATAATCGGTAAAGGACAGGGGGCAGACTATGGCTACACCTTC.

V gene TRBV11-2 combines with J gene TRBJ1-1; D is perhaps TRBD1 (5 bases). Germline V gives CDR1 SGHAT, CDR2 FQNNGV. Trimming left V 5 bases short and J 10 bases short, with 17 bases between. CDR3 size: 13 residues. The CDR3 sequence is CASSDITRTRAFF. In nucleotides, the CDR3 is TGTGCCAGCAGCGACATTACCCGGACAAGAGCTTTCTTT.

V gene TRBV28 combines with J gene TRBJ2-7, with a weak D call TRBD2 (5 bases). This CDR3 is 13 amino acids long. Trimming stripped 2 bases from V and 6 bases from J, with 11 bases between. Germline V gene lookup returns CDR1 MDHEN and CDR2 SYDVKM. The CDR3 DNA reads TGTGCCAGCAGTTTAGCGGGCGCAAGCGAGCAGTACTTC. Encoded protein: CASSLAGASEQYF.

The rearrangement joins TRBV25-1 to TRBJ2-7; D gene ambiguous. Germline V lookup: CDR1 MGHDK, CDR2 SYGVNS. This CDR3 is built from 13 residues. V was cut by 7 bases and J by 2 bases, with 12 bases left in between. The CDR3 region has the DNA TGTGCCAGCACGCCCAGAGCCACCTACGAGCAGTACTTC. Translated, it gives CASTPRATYEQYF.

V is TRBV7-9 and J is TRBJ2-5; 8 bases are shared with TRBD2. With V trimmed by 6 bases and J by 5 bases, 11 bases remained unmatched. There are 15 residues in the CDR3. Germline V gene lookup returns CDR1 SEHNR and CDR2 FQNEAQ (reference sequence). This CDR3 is CASSPREGRWETQYF. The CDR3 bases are TGTGCCAGCAGTCCTCGGGAGGGCCGGTGGGAGACCCAGTACTTC.